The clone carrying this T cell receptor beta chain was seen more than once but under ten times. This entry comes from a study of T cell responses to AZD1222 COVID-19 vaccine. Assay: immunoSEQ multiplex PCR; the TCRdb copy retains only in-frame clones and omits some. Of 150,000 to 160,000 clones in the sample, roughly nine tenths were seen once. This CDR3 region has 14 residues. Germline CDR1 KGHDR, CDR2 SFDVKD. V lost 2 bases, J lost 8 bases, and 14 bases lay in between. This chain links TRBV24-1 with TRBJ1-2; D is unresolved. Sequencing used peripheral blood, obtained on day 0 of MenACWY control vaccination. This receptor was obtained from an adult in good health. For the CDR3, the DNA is TGTGCCACCAGTGATTCAGGTCGAATGGCCGGCTACACCTTC. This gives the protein CATSDSGRMAGYTF.